A selection of T cell receptor beta chains follows, all from one sample in a study of shared clonotypes between healthy human individuals. Produced via immunoSEQ multiplex PCR; TCRdb's table is partial and in-frame only. The sample has around 1,900,000 clones, about 93% seen once. The specimen was naive CD8+ T cells from PBMCs. These receptors were collected from a man between 18 and 35 years old in good health. Some clones in this sample may be carry-over from other donors' samples. CDR3s include the opening cysteine and the closing phenylalanine or tryptophan. The D gene is left open where the match is weak. Size values are once, few and many counts, or a class for expanded clones, and some rows have none.

-,-,TRBV6-1,TRBJ1-1,12,TGTGCCAGCAGTGATAGGCAGCCTGAAGCTTTCTTT,CASSDRQPEAFF
-,-,TRBV28,TRBJ1-3,14,TGTGCCAGCAGTTGGTCGGGGACTGGAAACACCATATATTTT,CASSWSGTGNTIYF
-,TRBD2,TRBV5-4,TRBJ2-2,16,TGTGCCAGCAGCTTGGGTAGCGGGACGAACACCGGGGAGCTGTTTTTT,CASSLGSGTNTGELFF
-,-,TRBV5-1,TRBJ1-2,16,TGCGCCAGTCGCAGCTTGAACACAGGGACCAACTATGGCTACACCTTC,CASRSLNTGTNYGYTF
-,-,TRBV15,TRBJ2-7,15,TGTGCCACCAGCACCGACTGGACCGGTAGGTACGAGCAGTACTTC,CATSTDWTGRYEQYF
-,-,TRBV4-1,TRBJ1-5,19,TGCGCCAGCAGCCAAGAAGCGGGCCAGTCCTGGGAGTTGGGTCAGCCCCAGCATTTT,CASSQEAGQSWELGQPQHF
-,-,TRBV4-1,TRBJ1-2,14,TGCGCCAGCAGCCCCCCGACAGAGAACTATGGCTACACCTTC,CASSPPTENYGYTF
-,TRBD1,TRBV7-3,TRBJ2-2,14,TGTGCCAGCAGCCCGACAGGGAATACCGGGGAGCTGTTTTTT,CASSPTGNTGELFF
-,-,TRBV2,TRBJ2-7,14,TGTGCCAGCACGGTATGGACTGAGGAATACGAGCAGTACTTC,CASTVWTEEYEQYF
-,-,TRBV28,TRBJ2-5,14,TGTGCCAGCAGTTCACGGACGGTTCAAGAGACCCAGTACTTC,CASSSRTVQETQYF
-,TRBD1,TRBV7-2,TRBJ2-7,14,TGTGCCAGCAGCCCCCGGACAGGCCTGTACGAGCAGTACTTC,CASSPRTGLYEQYF
-,TRBD2,TRBV4-2,TRBJ2-1,18,TGTGCCAGCAGCCAAGACTATAGCGGGTGGGGGGTATACAATGAGCAGTTCTTC,CASSQDYSGWGVYNEQFF
-,-,TRBV2,TRBJ2-3,12,TGTGCCAGCATCGGGATATTCGATACGCAGTATTTT,CASIGIFDTQYF
once,-,TRBV28,TRBJ2-1,15,TGTGCCAGCAACGCGTTGTGGGGCTCCTACAATGAGCAGTTCTTC,CASNALWGSYNEQFF
-,TRBD1,TRBV7-2,TRBJ1-4,16,TGTGCCAGCAGCAAGGGACAGGGCCGCCCCAATGAAAAACTGTTTTTT,CASSKGQGRPNEKLFF
-,TRBD1,TRBV9,TRBJ1-2,14,TGTGCCAGCAGCGAATGGACAGGGAACTATGGCTACACCTTC,CASSEWTGNYGYTF
-,TRBD1,TRBV4-1,TRBJ1-2,17,TGCGCCAGCAGCCAAAAACCCCGGGACAGGGGTAACTATGGCTACACCTTC,CASSQKPRDRGNYGYTF
-,-,TRBV6-5,TRBJ2-1,14,TGTGCCAGCTACCCGACTAGCTCCTACAATGAGCAGTTCTTC,CASYPTSSYNEQFF